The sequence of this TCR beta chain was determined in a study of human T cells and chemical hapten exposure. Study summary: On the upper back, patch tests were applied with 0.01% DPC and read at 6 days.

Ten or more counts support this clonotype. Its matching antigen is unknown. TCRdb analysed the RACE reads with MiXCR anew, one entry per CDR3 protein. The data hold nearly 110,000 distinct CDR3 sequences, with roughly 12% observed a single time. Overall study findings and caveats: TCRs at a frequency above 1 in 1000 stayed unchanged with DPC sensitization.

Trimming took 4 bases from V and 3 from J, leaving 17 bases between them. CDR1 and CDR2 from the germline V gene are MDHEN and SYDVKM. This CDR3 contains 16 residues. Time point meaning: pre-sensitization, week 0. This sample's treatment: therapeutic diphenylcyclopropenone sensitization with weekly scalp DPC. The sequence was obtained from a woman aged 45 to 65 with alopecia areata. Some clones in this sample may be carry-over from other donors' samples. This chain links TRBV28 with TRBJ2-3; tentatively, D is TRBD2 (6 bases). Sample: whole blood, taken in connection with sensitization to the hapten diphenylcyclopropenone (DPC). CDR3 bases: TGTGCCAGCAGTTCCCCTCCGGGACTGGGGACAGATACGCAGTATTTT. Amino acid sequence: CASSSPPGLGTDTQYF.